This TCR beta chain was observed in a study of OX40 agonist ivuxolimab in advanced cancers. Points from the study as a whole: Averaging showed that CD8+ T cells had more expanded clones than CD4+ did. Clones of CD4+ and CD8+ blood T cells grew by week 6 at doses of 0.1 to 3.0 mg/kg.

As regards this clone: What it binds is not known.

The V gene's germline CDR1 is SNHLY and CDR2 FYNNEI. J lost 12 bases, V lost 6 bases, and 8 bases had no gene match. The CDR3 extends over 12 amino acids. Method: immunoSEQ multiplex PCR; TCRdb's copy keeps in-frame clones and lacks some. The table records about 53,000 clones, roughly 80% of them present only once. J is TRBJ2-1 and V is TRBV2, with 7 bases fitting TRBD1. This TCR was recovered from an adult with an advanced solid tumor such as melanoma, head and neck, liver or kidney cancer. The sequencing used CD4+ or CD8+ T cells sorted from blood, collected in a trial of the OX40 agonist ivuxolimab. This CDR3 is CASSILRQGQFF. The CDR3, as DNA: TGTGCCAGCAGCATTCTTCGACAGGGGCAGTTCTTC. Based on the CDR3 plus reference TRBV2 and TRBJ2-1, the full variable domain is EPEVTQTPSHQVTQMGQEVILRCVPISNHLYFYWYRQILGQKVEFLVSFYNNEISEKSEIFDDQFSVERPDGSNFTLKIRSTKLEDSAMYFCASSILRQGQFFGPGTRLTVL.